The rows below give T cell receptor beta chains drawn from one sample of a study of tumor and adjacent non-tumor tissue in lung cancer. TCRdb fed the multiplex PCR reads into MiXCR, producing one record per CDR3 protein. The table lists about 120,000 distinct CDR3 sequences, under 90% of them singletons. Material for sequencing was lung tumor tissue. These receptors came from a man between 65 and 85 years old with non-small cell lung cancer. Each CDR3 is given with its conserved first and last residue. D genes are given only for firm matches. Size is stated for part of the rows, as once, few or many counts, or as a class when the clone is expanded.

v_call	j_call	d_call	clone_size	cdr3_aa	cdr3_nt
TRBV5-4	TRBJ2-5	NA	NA	CASSLGGEKTQYF	TGTGCCAGCAGCTTGGGAGGAGAAAAGACCCAGTACTTC
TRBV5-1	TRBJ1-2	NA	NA	CASTLEQLYGYTF	TGCGCCAGCACCTTGGAACAATTATATGGCTACACCTTC
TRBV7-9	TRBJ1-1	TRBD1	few	CAGSPGDRAFF	TGTGCCGGCAGCCCCGGGGACAGGGCTTTCTTT
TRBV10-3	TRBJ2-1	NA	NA	CTIKDVSGYIEQFF	TGTACCATCAAGGACGTTTCAGGCTACATTGAGCAGTTCTTC
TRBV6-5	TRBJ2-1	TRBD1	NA	CAISYSGQGYNEQSF	TGTGCCATCAGTTACTCGGGACAGGGGTACAATGAGCAGTCATTC
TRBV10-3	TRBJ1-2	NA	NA	CAISESSQFNIGILYGYTF	TGTGCCATCAGTGAGTCGAGTCAGTTTAACATAGGGATTCTGTATGGCTACACCTTC
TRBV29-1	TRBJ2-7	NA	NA	CSVRGSTSYEQYF	TGCAGCGTTCGGGGATCGACCTCCTACGAGCAATACTTC
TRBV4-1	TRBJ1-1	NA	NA	CASGLWGLANTEVLF	TGCGCCAGCGGCCTCTGGGGACTGGCGAATACTGAAGTTCTCTTT
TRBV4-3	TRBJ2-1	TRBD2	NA	CVSSQNPAGAEYNEQLF	TGCGTCAGCAGCCAAAACCCAGCGGGAGCTGAATACAATGAGCAGTTATTC
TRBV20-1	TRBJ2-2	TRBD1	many	CSARVNRGAGELFF	TGCAGTGCTAGAGTCAACAGGGGCGCCGGGGAGCTGTTTTTT
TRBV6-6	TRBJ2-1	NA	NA	CASIMTSGPCNEQFF	TGTGCCAGCATTATGACTAGTGGTCCTTGCAATGAGCAGTTCTTC
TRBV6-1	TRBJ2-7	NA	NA	CACSEALGTREQYF	TGTGCCTGCAGTGAAGCCCTGGGAACAAGGGAGCAGTACTTC